This T cell receptor beta chain is drawn from a study of T cell repertoires in cytomegalovirus infection. Study-wide context: It was the public TCR beta signatures that indicated both CMV infection and matching HLA type. Study results and caveats: The cumulative frequency of public TCR beta families distinguished individuals who carried CMV together with the relevant HLA. It was HLA-C-restricted CMV-specific TCR beta clonotypes that dominated the response ex vivo.

Ten or more counts support this clonotype. What it recognizes is unknown. Using its own MiXCR run on the reads, TCRdb lists one record per CDR3 protein. The table includes fewer than 550,000 distinct CDR3 sequences, 30% to 40% detected once. The TCR was taken from a human donor in good health (CMV status not recorded). Some clones in this sample may be carry-over from other donors' samples. What was sequenced was PBMCs.

Here the CDR3 DNA reads TGCAGTGCTAGAGATGAAGCGGGTTTAAGCAATCAGCCCCAGCATTTT. Residues: CSARDEAGLSNQPQHF. This chain uses TRBV20-1 with TRBJ1-5; no reliable D call. This CDR3 is built from 16 residues. V lost 0 bases and J 1 base, leaving 13 bases between the germline ends. Germline V gene sequence: CDR1 DFQATT, CDR2 SNEGSKA (reference sequence).